The text below deals with one TCR beta chain. Its cognate antigen has yet to be identified. Nothing much larger sits one base from this clone, and base qualities are not available. Libraries were made using the immunoSEQ multiplex PCR assay. A mixture of 60 forward primers for TCR Vbeta segments and 13 reverse primers for TCR Jbeta segments was used in the multiplex PCR. Amplification of the CDR3 region of rearranged TCR beta genes was performed with a multiplex PCR assay on genomic DNA. The amplified TCR beta libraries were sequenced on the Illumina HiSeq System as 87-base-pair reads. Turning to the authors' computational methods: In a later analysis, some 80 million unique TCR beta chains were counted across the approximately 620 repertoires, and roughly 9.9 million of these chains were shared by at least two donors. To remove PCR and sequencing errors, raw reads were error-corrected and collapsed into unique sequences using a nearest-neighbor algorithm that merged closely related sequences. V, D and J gene segments were assigned by aligning CDR3 sequences to IMGT reference sequences. For a sequence to be retained, a match of at least six nucleotides to both a V gene segment and a J gene segment was required. Rearrangements were classified as productive when the CDR3 lacked stop codons and remained in frame with V and J, and all other rearrangements were classified as non-productive. Following IMGT convention, CDR3 was defined as the stretch from the second conserved V-encoded cysteine to the conserved J-encoded phenylalanine. In an earlier analysis of around 600 of the donors, sequences lacking an unambiguous match to a single V gene segment were excluded. In an earlier analysis of some 590 of the donors, V segments were called functional above 56.7% productive rearrangements and were called segregating when the between-donor standard deviation exceeded 5%. A statistical classification framework was built for diagnosing cytomegalovirus status from the catalog of TCR beta chain sequences. V and J gene assignment, in a later analysis, came from comparing TCR nucleotide sequences with IMGT/GENE-DB human TR gene sequences. Using the TCRdist pipeline, a later analysis assigned CDR3 sequences along with most-parsimonious VDJ recombination scenarios. In a later analysis, each TCR beta chain was defined by its CDR3 amino acid sequence together with its V-gene family, and reads without a unique V-gene family were excluded. A later analysis removed roughly 590 highly shared, low-generation-probability nucleotide sequences to deal with suspected cross-contamination and a sequencing artifact. For each public chain, a later analysis derived a clonal expansion index from normalized ranks of inferred template counts within each repertoire. Generation probabilities in a later analysis came from a VDJ recombination model fitted to out-of-frame rearrangements, and those results were checked against IGoR. In a later analysis, hypergeometric tests were used to score TCR-TCR, TCR-HLA and TCR-CMV co-occurrence, with a repertoire-size bias correction applied to TCR pairs. A later analysis estimated false discovery rates by permuting HLA or CMV assignments 20 times. A later analysis grouped co-occurring TCRs with DBSCAN, adding TCRdist sequence similarity when clustering within HLA-allele-positive subsets. Co-occurrence clustering excluded repertoires with fewer than 30,000 or more than 120,000 public chains, plus five with anomalous nucleotide sharing. TCRdb stores this immuneACCESS table with in-frame sequences only. Part of the clones is absent; in the studies checked, under half of the shortfall reflects unresolved V genes, and no reason is known for the rest. Clonal size and the V and J genes are those of that table, whereas D and trimming came from the DNA. The sample table holds under 200,000 clones, of which roughly 73% were seen once. About 1.7% of the sample rests with the top ten.

The junction carries 12 bases between V and J, which are trimmed by 2 bases and 2 bases respectively. Its CDR3 holds 16 amino acids, cysteine through phenylalanine. Here the CDR3 DNA is all that survives: 48 bases in frame from base 1. Based on the germline V gene (reference sequence), the CDR1 and CDR2 sequences are MNHEY and SMNVEV. This sample was included in a study of cytomegalovirus exposure and HLA in healthy donors (dated by TCRdb to about 2017). For the study in its entirety: An earlier analysis of 587 of the donors reported more than 250 Gb of sequence data and 100 million to 140 million unique TCR beta sequences from about 200 million T cells. The study aimed to test whether cataloging public T cell receptors could reveal signatures of past pathogen exposure. All discovery cohort repertoires had been generated on a single sequencing platform. Rather than drawing on any new phenotypic data, the later analysis identified candidate immune exposures from TCR beta sequences and the way those sequences occurred across donors. Both class I and class II loci were covered by HLA typing, at four-digit resolution. In addition to the first cohort of approximately 650 subjects, a separate validation cohort of 100 to 150 different subjects was used. Roughly 300 gigabases of sequencing data and around 80 million unique TCR sequences made up an early release that covered approximately 650 HLA-typed donors. The T cell repertoires of 666 subjects were profiled by immunosequencing and related to cytomegalovirus serostatus. Across around 400 genotyped donors of the cohort, an average of about 240,000 unique TCR beta nucleotide sequences per donor were sequenced, and approximately 17% of those sequences were non-productive. Typing coverage differed by locus: A, B, C, DRB1 and DQB1 were typed in roughly 629-640 donors, DQA1 in roughly 500, DPA1 in some 610, and DPB1 in 450 to 490. In an earlier analysis of more than 550 of the donors, high-throughput TCR beta sequencing was used to judge whether each TCR beta V gene segment behaved as functional or pseudogenic. A later genetic analysis used genome-wide SNP genotypes for about 55% of the 666 donors, treating that subset as a discovery cohort. Among the roughly 390 genotyped donors, about 83% belonged to the genetic ancestry cluster associated with self-reported Caucasian donors. Alongside the repertoire data, information on donor age, sex, ethnicity and CMV serostatus was compiled. Because of strong linkage in the cohort, four or five DR-DQ haplotypes were treated as single units for association and clustering. High-throughput TCR immunosequencing, statistical association of individual TCRs with disease status, and machine learning were combined to predict cytomegalovirus infection status. To study patterns of TCR occurrence, a later analysis re-analyzed previously published TCR beta repertoires from 500 to 850 donors and added high-resolution HLA genotyping.

In total, roughly 670 healthy bone marrow donors made up the cohort. At the time of sampling, every cohort member was nominally healthy, though immune exposures that went unrecorded were likely present. The donor was CMV seronegative and belonged to the group of 350 to 400 seronegative cohort members. Each donor provided a peripheral blood sample, and peripheral blood mononuclear cells were used for TCR beta sequencing. The Qiagen DNeasy Blood Extraction Kit was used to extract genomic DNA from the blood cell samples. The paper's findings and limits, for the study overall: Several of the top co-occurrence clusters appeared to be linked to parvovirus B19, influenza, CMV and Epstein-Barr virus, according to a later analysis. The sequencing pipeline was judged likely to have produced a cluster of highly shared sequence variants as a technical artifact. At a false discovery rate of 0.05, a later analysis linked fewer than 20,000 TCR beta sequences to specific HLA alleles. V-gene and J-gene trimming of TCR beta chains was associated with a missense DCLRE1C variant in a later genetic analysis, and the association was replicated in an independent cohort. About 15 rarely observed V segments, including chromosome 9 orphons, were excluded from the earlier analysis of 550 to 700 of the donors because counts were too low. A later analysis found that HLA-associated TCR beta chains were more clonally expanded and had lower generation probabilities than equally common non-associated chains. Immune exposure information for the cohort was limited to CMV serostatus. A further reported finding was that TCR beta sequences accurately predicted the HLA-A and HLA-B alleles for most subjects in the first cohort. The cohort was sequenced for TCR beta chains only, and without alpha or paired-chain data the features that could be detected were limited. In an earlier analysis of some 640 of the donors, most TCR beta V segments were observed in productive rearrangements about 87% or about 30% of the time, broadly matching IMGT annotations. In a later analysis, most CMV-associated TCR beta chains were found to appear HLA-restricted, with HLA associations seemingly driven largely by CMV exposure. It was suggested by the authors that the approach could potentially be generalized to other disease states and immunological phenotypes. In both the original and validation cohorts, the classifier was reported to diagnose cytomegalovirus status with high specificity and sensitivity. In a later analysis, TCR association rates were found to vary across HLA loci, with the most associated TCRs seen for DRB1 alleles and the fewest for HLA-C alleles. The study gave a list of 150 to 200 TCR beta chains associated with cytomegalovirus. Correlated functional status among segregating V segments might reflect linkage disequilibrium, but an unknown experimental factor could not be ruled out. Three of the identified cytomegalovirus-associated TCR beta chains were confirmed in vitro to be specific for cytomegalovirus antigens. Most TCR sequences were seen in very few donors, while some public TCRs were found in many individuals. According to a later genetic analysis, donors in an Asian-associated ancestry cluster had fewer N-insertions in productive TCRs than the roughly 700-donor mean. When HLA alleles, especially DR and DQ, strongly co-occurred, TCR associations were difficult to assign to individual alleles. Some IMGT-functional V segments, including TRBV6-2 and TRBV6-3, could not be distinguished by the 87-base-pair reads and were therefore excluded. HLA typing was unavailable for some donors at each locus, so association tests used only the typed subset. The presence/absence analyses assumed that sequencing depth was roughly uniform across donors, and that assumption may not be true.

Recombination connected TRBV27 to TRBJ1-4, with TRBD1 as a weak D call on 5 bases. This sequence was found in a woman younger than 45 in good health and CMV-seronegative. Material: PBMCs. The DNA sequence is given as TGTGCCAGCAGTTTAGCAGGGAGGAGGACTAATGAAAAACTGTTTTTT. It codes for CASSLAGRRTNEKLFF.